A selection of T cell receptor beta chains follows, all from one sample in a study of cytomegalovirus exposure and HLA in healthy donors. The data were produced by immunoSEQ multiplex PCR, yet TCRdb's version contains in-frame clones alone and is incomplete. This sample has about 230,000 clones, with approximately 85% found just once. The sequenced sample consisted of PBMCs. The source of these receptors is a girl aged 2 to 9 in good health and CMV-seronegative. Each CDR3 is given with its conserved first and last residue. A D gene is named only where the DNA matches it firmly. A clone size is listed for some rows: how often the clone was seen (once, few, many), or a class if it is expanded.

v_call	j_call	clone_size	d_call	cdr3_aa	cdr3_nt
TRBV5-6	TRBJ2-2	.	.	CASSFVDYRAGELFF	TGTGCCAGCAGCTTCGTAGACTATCGGGCCGGGGAGCTGTTTTTT
TRBV28	TRBJ1-4	.	.	CASSSLSGTRNEKLFF	TGTGCCAGCAGTTCCCTTTCCGGGACAAGGAACGAAAAACTGTTTTTT
TRBV27	TRBJ1-5	few	.	CASSVMWTANQPQHF	TGTGCCAGCAGCGTAATGTGGACAGCGAATCAGCCCCAGCATTTT
TRBV27	TRBJ2-1	.	TRBD2	CASRSGGGVDEQFF	TGTGCCAGCAGAAGCGGGGGGGGAGTCGATGAGCAGTTCTTC
TRBV5-1	TRBJ1-1	few	TRBD1	CASSLGDRNTEAFF	TGCGCCAGCAGCTTGGGGGACAGGAACACTGAAGCTTTCTTT
TRBV30	TRBJ2-3	.	.	CAWNPAVTDTQYF	TGTGCCTGGAACCCAGCGGTCACAGATACGCAGTATTTT
TRBV6-1	TRBJ1-3	.	.	CASSEPVGNTIYF	TGTGCCAGCAGTGAGCCAGTTGGAAACACCATATATTTT
TRBV5-4	TRBJ2-7	once	.	CASSSAAFSYEQYF	TGTGCCAGCAGCTCCGCGGCCTTCTCCTACGAGCAGTACTTC
TRBV9	TRBJ2-2	.	.	CASSVDLGPRTGWAGELFF	TGTGCCAGCAGCGTAGATCTTGGGCCCCGAACGGGGTGGGCCGGGGAGCTGTTTTTT
TRBV9	TRBJ2-1	.	TRBD2	CASSVVPLAGGKGNEQFF	TGTGCCAGCAGCGTAGTTCCTCTAGCGGGGGGGAAGGGGAATGAGCAGTTCTTC
TRBV7-9	TRBJ1-1	.	TRBD1	CASSRQGGGYTEAFF	TGTGCCAGCAGCCGACAGGGGGGCGGGTACACTGAAGCTTTCTTT
TRBV6-1	TRBJ1-4	.	.	CASSVSLVRDSNEKLFF	TGTGCCAGCAGTGTATCGCTCGTCCGAGATTCTAATGAAAAACTGTTTTTT
TRBV15	TRBJ2-7	.	TRBD2	CASLAGPPYEQYF	TGTGCCTCGCTAGCGGGCCCCCCCTACGAGCAGTACTTC
TRBV6-5	TRBJ1-6	.	.	CASSYLGGFGNSPLHF	TGTGCCAGCAGTTACTTAGGGGGATTCGGAAATTCACCCCTCCACTTT
TRBV5-6	TRBJ1-1	.	TRBD1	CASSYDRADTEAFF	TGTGCCAGCAGCTATGACAGGGCAGACACTGAAGCTTTCTTT
TRBV6-5	TRBJ2-1	few	TRBD2	CASRITGGALEQFF	TGTGCCAGCAGAATAACCGGGGGGGCGCTTGAGCAGTTCTTC
TRBV30	TRBJ1-1	.	.	CAWSAQVTGNTEAFF	TGTGCCTGGAGTGCGCAAGTGACGGGGAACACTGAAGCTTTCTTT
TRBV30	TRBJ1-2	.	.	CACRVGYGYTF	TGTGCCTGCAGGGTGGGCTATGGCTACACCTTC
TRBV5-1	TRBJ2-1	.	.	CASSPPLYNEQFF	TGCGCCAGCAGCCCCCCCCTCTACAATGAGCAGTTCTTC
TRBV6-5	TRBJ1-3	once	.	CASRRGNTIYF	TGTGCCAGCCGCCGGGGAAACACCATATATTTT
TRBV11-1	TRBJ1-4	.	.	CASSPWGGSEKLFF	TGTGCCAGCAGCCCTTGGGGAGGAAGTGAAAAACTGTTTTTT
TRBV30	TRBJ2-5	few	TRBD2	CAWSVASGERETQYF	TGTGCCTGGAGTGTGGCTAGCGGGGAGCGGGAGACCCAGTACTTC
TRBV5-4	TRBJ1-2	few	TRBD1	CASSLGTGGNYGYTF	TGTGCCAGCAGCTTAGGTACAGGGGGGAACTATGGCTACACCTTC
TRBV5-6	TRBJ1-2	.	.	CASSLAGAVGYTF	TGTGCCAGCAGCTTGGCAGGGGCGGTCGGCTACACCTTC
TRBV7-9	TRBJ1-5	once	TRBD1	CASSGPQGARQPQHF	TGTGCCAGCAGCGGACCACAGGGGGCGCGTCAGCCCCAGCATTTT
TRBV30	TRBJ2-1	.	.	CAWRRRDLTTYNEQFF	TGTGCCTGGAGACGCCGGGACTTAACAACCTACAATGAGCAGTTCTTC
TRBV5-1	TRBJ2-1	.	TRBD1	CASFGDRGPPGDEQFF	TGCGCCAGCTTTGGGGACAGGGGGCCGCCGGGGGATGAGCAGTTCTTC
TRBV5-1	TRBJ2-5	.	.	CASSLGQIEETQYF	TGCGCCAGCAGCTTGGGACAAATTGAAGAGACCCAGTACTTC
TRBV6-6	TRBJ1-1	once	.	CASSQRGGDTEAFF	TGTGCCAGCAGCCAGCGCGGGGGGGACACTGAAGCTTTCTTT
TRBV6-1	TRBJ2-5	once	.	CASSESRGQETQYF	TGTGCCAGCAGTGAGTCCAGGGGACAAGAGACCCAGTACTTC
TRBV9	TRBJ1-1	.	.	CASSRSGGVSTEAFF	TGTGCCAGCAGCCGCAGCGGGGGAGTGAGCACTGAAGCTTTCTTT
TRBV13	TRBJ2-3	.	TRBD1	CASSVGQGGRTDTQYF	TGTGCCAGCAGCGTCGGACAGGGGGGTCGAACAGATACGCAGTATTTT
TRBV15	TRBJ2-7	.	TRBD1	CATSRGTGNSYEQYF	TGTGCCACCAGCAGGGGGACAGGGAACTCCTACGAGCAGTACTTC
TRBV6-1	TRBJ2-1	.	TRBD2	CASSENQRGSRFF	TGTGCCAGCAGTGAAAATCAGCGGGGGAGTAGGTTCTTC
TRBV5-1	TRBJ2-3	.	TRBD2	CASSPQRGLTDTQYF	TGCGCCAGCAGCCCCCAGCGGGGACTCACAGATACGCAGTATTTT
TRBV7-9	TRBJ2-1	once	.	CASYMGFSPSLNNEQFF	TGTGCCAGCTATATGGGCTTCTCGCCATCCTTAAACAATGAGCAGTTCTTC
TRBV9	TRBJ2-3	.	TRBD2	CASSVEERGGVADTQYF	TGTGCCAGCAGCGTAGAGGAGCGGGGGGGCGTCGCAGATACGCAGTATTTT
TRBV30	TRBJ2-3	.	TRBD1	CAWTPGRGQGDTQYF	TGTGCCTGGACCCCCGGTAGGGGGCAGGGAGATACGCAGTATTTT
TRBV6-6	TRBJ2-5	.	TRBD2	CASSFAGGWETQYF	TGTGCCAGCAGTTTTGCGGGGGGGTGGGAGACCCAGTACTTC
TRBV15	TRBJ2-3	.	TRBD2	CATKVAGVGTDTQYF	TGTGCCACCAAAGTAGCGGGAGTAGGGACAGATACGCAGTATTTT
TRBV10-1	TRBJ2-1	.	TRBD2	CASGTGTRVNEQFF	TGCGCCAGTGGCACCGGGACTAGAGTAAATGAGCAGTTCTTC
TRBV10-3	TRBJ2-2	.	TRBD2	CAISERASGISTGELFF	TGTGCCATCAGTGAGAGGGCTAGCGGGATATCCACCGGGGAGCTGTTTTTT